The following is a T cell receptor beta chain sequence with its context. This sample stems from a study of blood T cell repertoires in COVID-19. The wider study: The study drew acute and convalescent COVID-19 samples from the United States, Italy and Spain. T cells, B-cell-depleted T cells, or PBMCs provided the cDNA or gDNA that served as material.

In the original analysis: Amplifying reference gene primers gave estimates of nucleated cell counts. Generated by immunoSEQ multiplex PCR, the TCRdb table keeps only in-frame clones and is missing some. That table gives V, J and clone size, and the DNA gave D and trimming. The sample shows 200,000 to 250,000 clones, roughly four fifths of them seen only once. Trimming took off 5 bases at V and 1 base at J, with 9 bases between the two ends. Germline V gives CDR1 MDHEN, CDR2 SYDVKM. This CDR3 is 15 amino acids long. The sequencing input was peripheral blood. The V and J genes are TRBV28 and TRBJ2-6, with D perhaps matching TRBD1 (5 bases). This clonotype was obtained from a woman in her 40s with acute or convalescent COVID-19. The DNA of the CDR3 is TGTGCCAGCAGTCCCCAGGGTTCTGGGGCCAACGTCCTGACTTTC. Residues: CASSPQGSGANVLTF.